This TCR beta chain comes out of a study of radiotherapy plus CTLA-4 blockade in lung cancer. The study's findings and limits: Early clone dynamics of blood T cells, plus interferon-beta, reportedly predicted response best.

V lost 3 bases to trimming and J lost 3 bases, with 14 bases between them. The CDR3 runs 15 residues. Germline V gives CDR1 SGDLS, CDR2 YYNGEE. Ipilimumab-mediated CTLA-4 blockade plus focal radiation was given to patients having chemo-refractory metastatic non-small-cell lung cancer. Turning to this clone: Its antigen is as yet unknown.

Assay: immunoSEQ multiplex PCR; the TCRdb copy retains only in-frame clones and omits some. The table has approximately 85,000 clones, under 85% seen once; the top ten hold more than 12%. This clonotype was sampled from a human donor with non-small cell lung cancer that progressed on radiotherapy plus ipilimumab. This rearrangement joins TRBV9 to TRBJ2-3; TRBD1 or TRBD2 may be the D gene (5 bases each). The material sequenced was peripheral blood, taken from a patient treated with radiotherapy plus ipilimumab. CDR3 sequence (DNA): TGTGCCAGCAGCGGGACGGGACCCAGTACAGATACGCAGTATTTT. This encodes CASSGTGPSTDTQYF.